Listed below are T cell receptor beta chains from one sample, sequenced in a study of cytomegalovirus exposure and HLA in healthy donors. Only in-frame clones appear in the TCRdb table, and some are missing; sequencing was by immunoSEQ multiplex PCR. The sample contains 200,000 to 250,000 clones, more than 75% of which appear only once. Sequencing used PBMCs. These receptors were taken from a human donor in good health. CDR3s include the opening cysteine and the closing phenylalanine or tryptophan. The D gene is left open where the match is weak. The size field is filled for only some rows; it gives once, few, many or a size class.

>TRBJ2-2|once|-|TRBV27
CASSPRGTGELFF
TGTGCCAGCAGTCCGCGGGGCACCGGGGAGCTGTTTTTT
>TRBJ2-7|-|-|TRBV28
CASRTPANEQYF
TGTGCCAGCAGGACACCGGCTAACGAGCAGTACTTC
>TRBJ2-3|-|-|TRBV7-2
CASRVRFASTDTQYF
TGTGCCTCTCGCGTCAGGTTTGCTAGCACAGATACGCAGTATTTT
>TRBJ2-5|few|TRBD1|TRBV19
CASSRWTGGEKAGTQYF
TGTGCCAGTAGTCGATGGACAGGGGGGGAAAAAGCCGGGACCCAGTACTTC
>TRBJ1-5|-|-|TRBV6-1
CASRTANQPQHF
TGTGCCAGCAGGACAGCCAATCAGCCCCAGCATTTT
>TRBJ2-7|-|-|TRBV27
CASIRYPPRGAPGEQYF
TGTGCCAGCATCCGTTACCCCCCACGCGGGGCCCCGGGGGAGCAGTACTTC
>TRBJ2-3|-|TRBD2|TRBV4-3
CASSIAGAGGDTQYF
TGCGCCAGCTCTATAGCGGGAGCGGGGGGAGATACGCAGTATTTT
>TRBJ2-2|-|-|TRBV6-1
CASSEFLITGVGGELFF
TGTGCCAGCAGTGAATTCCTAATCACGGGTGTGGGTGGGGAGCTGTTTTTT
>TRBJ2-1|-|-|TRBV5-1
CASSLARRSFPYNEQFF
TGCGCCAGCAGCTTGGCCAGGCGCTCCTTCCCTTACAATGAGCAGTTCTTC
>TRBJ1-1|-|-|TRBV7-9
CSSSLVREFELNTEAFF
TGTTCCAGCAGCTTAGTGCGAGAGTTTGAACTGAACACTGAAGCTTTCTTT
>TRBJ2-7|-|-|TRBV5-1
CASSLELSYEQYF
TGCGCCAGCAGCTTGGAACTCTCCTACGAGCAGTACTTC
>TRBJ2-5|-|TRBD2|TRBV4-2
CASSRGTSGSLQETQYF
TGTGCCAGCAGCCGAGGGACTAGCGGGAGTCTCCAAGAGACCCAGTACTTC
>TRBJ2-7|-|TRBD1|TRBV7-9
CASSTRDRGPSYEQYF
TGTGCCAGCAGCACACGGGACAGGGGGCCCTCCTACGAGCAGTACTTC